These 15 T cell receptor beta chains were sequenced from one sample in a study of cytomegalovirus exposure and HLA in healthy donors. The PCR had 60 Vbeta and 13 Jbeta primers. Sequenced by immunoSEQ multiplex PCR; TCRdb stores in-frame clones only, minus some. The table records 150,000 to 200,000 clones, 82% of them present only once. Sequencing was done on a sample of PBMCs. The receptors stem from a man in his forties or fifties in good health and CMV-seronegative.

In its sample, this clone was seen a few times. Different DNA sequences within this sample yield the same CDR3. The V gene is TRBV7-9, the J gene TRBJ2-3, with TRBD2 matching over 11 bases. After removal of 3 bases from V and 6 bases from J, the junction contained 2 bases not matched to a gene. The CDR3 is 14 amino acids. Germline CDR1 is SEHNR and CDR2 is FQNEAQ (reference sequence). This CDR3 is CASSLGLAADTQYF. In nucleotides, the CDR3 is TGTGCCAGCAGCTTGGGACTAGCGGCGGATACGCAGTATTTT. Filled out from reference TRBV7-9 and TRBJ2-3, the complete variable domain reads DTGVSQNPRHKITKRGQNVTFRCDPISEHNRLYWYRQTLGQGPEFLTYFQNEAQLEKSRLLSDRFSAERPKGSFSTLEIQRTEQGDSAMYLCASSLGLAADTQYFGPGTRLTVL.

The chain couples TRBV5-4 to TRBJ2-4, with 8 bases lining up with TRBD1. Germline V gene sequence: CDR1 SGHNT, CDR2 YYREEE (reference sequence). The CDR3 totals 16 residues. The V gene end was trimmed by 2 bases and the J gene end by 4 bases; junction bases not matched to a gene: 8. Here the CDR3 reads CASSLVGQGLKNIQYF. CDR3 coding DNA: TGTGCCAGCAGCTTAGTCGGACAGGGATTAAAAAACATTCAGTACTTC.

The chain carries TRBV19 and TRBJ1-4; TRBD1 agrees at 8 bases. This CDR3 has 14 residues. Germline CDR1 and CDR2: LNHDA and SQIVND (reference sequence). V lost 2 bases to trimming and J lost 5 bases; unmatched junction nucleotides: 1. The CDR3 here is CASSIRQGNEKLFF. The CDR3 DNA follows: TGTGCCAGTAGTATACGACAGGGGAATGAAAAACTGTTTTTT.

CDR3 sequence reads: CASSEYPTGARTYGYTF. The CDR3 DNA reads TGCGCCAGCAGTGAGTACCCCACAGGGGCGCGAACTTATGGCTACACCTTC. The genes are TRBV10-1 and TRBJ1-2; 7 bases map to TRBD1. Looked up from germline, CDR1 is WNHNN and CDR2 is SYGVQD (reference sequence). The trim removed 1 base at V and 5 bases at J, leaving 13 bases unmatched. The CDR3 runs 17 residues.

The sample holds one count of this clone. J is TRBJ1-3 and V is TRBV7-5. TRBV7-5 is a pseudogene locus. The CDR3 contains 20 residues. The CDR3 loop is CARSLNDSQFPRSSGNTIYF. CDR3 DNA sequence: TGTGCCAGAAGCTTAAACGATAGCCAGTTTCCTAGAAGCTCTGGAAACACCATATATTTT.

This chain joins TRBV4-2 and TRBJ2-1, with D maybe TRBD1 (5 bases). Deletions cut 0 bases from V and 6 bases from J, with 15 bases between. Germline V CDR1 and CDR2: LGHNA, YNFKEQ. The CDR3 length is 16 residues. The CDR3 here is CASSQDTTGFANEQFF. CDR3 in DNA: TGTGCCAGCAGCCAAGATACTACAGGATTTGCCAATGAGCAGTTCTTC.

The rearrangement uses TRBV6-6 and TRBJ1-2; perhaps TRBD1 as D (6 bases). V dropped 0 bases and J dropped 8 bases, with 16 bases sitting between them. The CDR3 covers 15 residues. Germline CDR1 and CDR2: MNHNY and SVGAGI (reference sequence). The DNA for the CDR3 is TGTGCCAGCAGTTACTCGAATGTGGCAGGGGAAGGCTACACCTTC. Its translation: CASSYSNVAGEGYTF.

This rearrangement joins TRBV2 to TRBJ1-1; the match to TRBD1 covers 12 bases. The CDR3 is made up of 17 amino acids. V shed 6 bases, J shed 10 bases, and the junction held 18 bases outside the gene matches. Germline assignment: CDR1 SNHLY and CDR2 FYNNEI. The CDR3 DNA sequence: TGTGCCAGCAGCGAAACCCCGGGACAGGGGGCGAGGTTGGGAGCTTTCTTT. It yields the protein CASSETPGQGARLGAFF.

The CDR3 spells CASSAGDYEQYF. The DNA for the CDR3 is TGTGCCAGCAGCGCGGGGGACTACGAGCAGTACTTC. This sequence joins TRBV6-5 and TRBJ2-7; the match to TRBD2 covers 7 bases. The CDR3 has 12 residues. With 6 bases clipped from V and 3 bases from J, the junction kept 2 bases outside the gene matches. From germline, CDR1 is MNHEY and CDR2 SVGAGI.

V is TRBV30 and J is TRBJ2-2; maybe TRBD1 (5 bases). This CDR3 has 15 residues. The ends were cut back, 4 bases at V and 10 bases at J, with 22 bases in the middle. Germline V gives CDR1 GTSNPN, CDR2 SVGIG (reference sequence). The CDR3 DNA reads TGTGCCTGGAATCTGGGGCGCGTGTCCCATCAGGAGCTGTTTTTT. Protein product: CAWNLGRVSHQELFF.

J is TRBJ1-1 and V is TRBV6-6; 8 bases fit TRBD1. The V gene end was trimmed by 4 bases and the J gene end by 5 bases; junction bases not matched to a gene: 9. This CDR3 spans 15 amino acids. Germline-derived CDR1 and CDR2 are MNHNY and SVGAGI (reference sequence). CDR3 protein: CASSFGPTGGTEAFF. The DNA of the CDR3 is TGTGCCAGCAGTTTTGGGCCTACAGGGGGGACTGAAGCTTTCTTT.

This clone was detected once. V and J are TRBV5-1 and TRBJ2-5, with D perhaps TRBD1 (6 bases). Germline values: CDR1 SGHRS, CDR2 YFSETQ. V lost 0 bases to trimming and J lost 7 bases, with 16 bases between them. This CDR3 region has 15 residues. CDR3 region: CASSLAGVQKGTQYF. The CDR3 DNA is TGCGCCAGCAGCTTGGCAGGGGTTCAGAAAGGGACCCAGTACTTC.

The gene calls are TRBV29-1 and TRBJ2-3, with a tentative D call TRBD1 (6 bases). CDR1 and CDR2 (germline): SQVTM, ANQGSEA. The CDR3 runs 13 residues. V lost 7 bases and J 4 bases, leaving 15 bases between the germline ends. The CDR3 DNA reads TGCAGCGGCCAGGCGTCAGGGGCAGATACGCAGTATTTT. Translated: CSGQASGADTQYF.

The chain uses TRBV4-2 and TRBJ1-1; tentatively, D is TRBD1 (6 bases). Looked up from germline, CDR1 is LGHNA and CDR2 is YNFKEQ. This CDR3 has 17 residues. The V end was cut by 2 bases, the J end by 0 bases, with 16 bases between. In nucleotides, the CDR3 is TGTGCCAGCAGCCAACGATCGGGGGGCGGGGTGAACACTGAAGCTTTCTTT. Protein: CASSQRSGGGVNTEAFF.

The rearrangement links TRBV4-3 to TRBJ2-7; TRBD1 is a possible D gene (6 bases). Trimming cost V 4 bases and J 2 bases, with 12 bases left between them. The CDR3 is 14 residues long. Germline-derived CDR1 and CDR2 are LGHNA and YSLEER. The CDR3: CASSPQTGTYEQYF. The CDR3 nucleotides read TGCGCCAGCAGCCCGCAGACAGGTACCTACGAGCAGTACTTC.